These 32 T cell receptor beta chains share one sample of origin, sequenced in a study of T cell responses to AZD1222 COVID-19 vaccine. Sequencing used immunoSEQ multiplex PCR; TCRdb keeps in-frame clones, though not all of them. The repertoire consists of about 84,000 clones, with 80% to 90% occurring once and the leading ten covering about 12%. Specimen: peripheral blood, collected 28 days after the second AZD1222 dose. The receptors here all came from an adult who received the AZD1222 COVID-19 vaccine.

This clone was detected once. The chain is built from TRBV5-6 and TRBJ1-2; no clear D gene. Trimming took off 1 base at V and 4 bases at J, with 8 bases between the two ends. Germline assignment: CDR1 SGHDT and CDR2 YYEEEE. The CDR3 contains 13 residues. CDR3 protein: CASSLPRRYGYTF. The CDR3 DNA reads TGTGCCAGCAGCTTGCCCAGGCGCTATGGCTACACCTTC.

The V and J genes are TRBV21-1 and TRBJ2-5; the table's D call of TRBD1 was not tested on the DNA. TRBV21-1 is given as a pseudogene. The CDR3 is 15 amino acids. The CDR3 sequence is CASSNPRGLRKTQYF. In nucleotides, the CDR3 is TGTGCCAGCAGCAATCCTAGGGGGCTAAGGAAGACCCAGTACTTC.

This chain links TRBV28 with TRBJ1-5; D remains unclear. Trimming shortened V by 6 bases and J by 2 bases, and 8 bases separated the two germline ends. This CDR3 spans 13 amino acids. CDR1 is MDHEN and CDR2 is SYDVKM in the germline V gene. The CDR3 sequence is CASRKVRNQPQHF. CDR3 DNA: TGTGCCAGCAGGAAGGTCCGCAATCAGCCCCAGCATTTT.

This chain joins TRBV5-5 and TRBJ1-1; no clear D. CDR3 length: 15 residues. V dropped 7 bases and J dropped 1 base, with 17 bases sitting between them. Looked up from germline, CDR1 is SGHKS and CDR2 is YYEKEE (reference sequence). The CDR3 DNA sequence: TGTGCCAGCGGTTTAGAGACCCGGCGGAACACTGAAGCTTTCTTT. It specifies CASGLETRRNTEAFF.

The chain couples TRBV19 to TRBJ1-5; 7 positions agree with TRBD1. Trimming took 6 bases from V and 4 from J; bases not matched to a gene: 3. The CDR3 sequence is 13 residues long. Germline CDR1 LNHDA, CDR2 SQIVND (reference sequence). This chain's CDR3 is CASRGQDNQPQHF. CDR3 nucleotides: TGTGCCAGTAGAGGACAGGATAATCAGCCCCAGCATTTT. Filled out from reference TRBV19 and TRBJ1-5, the complete variable domain reads DGGITQSPKYLFRKEGQNVTLSCEQNLNHDAMYWYRQDPGQGLRLIYYSQIVNDFQKGDIAEGYSVSREKKESFPLTVTSAQKNPTAFYLCASRGQDNQPQHFGDGTRLSIL.

This clone occurred a few times. The rearrangement joins TRBV6-5 to TRBJ2-5, with D perhaps being TRBD1 or TRBD2 (6 bases each). This CDR3 has 13 amino acids. Germline V lookup: CDR1 MNHEY, CDR2 SVGAGI. Trimming took 6 bases from V and 10 from J, leaving 18 bases between them. CDR3 loop: CASRGGDPVRQYF. The CDR3 DNA follows: TGTGCCAGCAGGGGGGGCGACCCTGTACGCCAGTACTTC.

The chain carries TRBV28 and TRBJ1-1, with 7 bases fitting TRBD1. The CDR3 contains 16 residues. Germline trimming cut 6 bases from V and 0 bases from J; bases unmatched to any gene: 10. Germline values: CDR1 MDHEN, CDR2 SYDVKM. DNA for the CDR3: TGTGCCAGCAGGCCTCAGACGGGACAGATGAACACTGAAGCTTTCTTT. Encoded protein: CASRPQTGQMNTEAFF.

The chain is built from TRBV6-5 and TRBJ2-1; D is ambiguous. The CDR3 sequence is 15 residues long. Trimming stripped 6 bases from V and 0 bases from J, with 12 bases between. CDR1 and CDR2 (germline): MNHEY, SVGAGI. CDR3 in DNA: TGTGCCAGCAGGCCTAGGCAATTCTCCTACAATGAGCAGTTCTTC. Encoded protein: CASRPRQFSYNEQFF.

V and J are TRBV4-1 and TRBJ2-3; TRBD1 matches 7 bases. The CDR3 covers 16 residues. Trimming took 4 bases from V and 0 from J; bases not matched to a gene: 7. Germline V lookup: CDR1 MGHRA, CDR2 YSYEKL. Here the CDR3 DNA reads TGCGCCAGCAGCCGCCTGGGACAGACTAGCACAGATACGCAGTATTTT. It encodes CASSRLGQTSTDTQYF.

This sequence joins TRBV27 and TRBJ1-2; 9 bases are shared with TRBD1. Germline-derived CDR1 and CDR2 are MNHEY and SMNVEV (reference sequence). The CDR3 runs 15 residues. The J segment lost 6 bases and the V segment lost 4 bases, leaving 9 bases of the junction unmatched. CDR3 protein: CASSSGPGQGNGYTF. CDR3 DNA: TGTGCCAGCAGTTCTGGGCCGGGACAGGGCAATGGCTACACCTTC.

The V and J genes are TRBV5-6 and TRBJ2-7; D perhaps matches TRBD1 (6 bases). CDR3 length: 15 residues. With 1 base removed from V and 4 bases from J, the gap between germline ends came to 15 bases. CDR1 SGHDT and CDR2 YYEEEE come from the germline V gene. The CDR3 DNA follows: TGTGCCAGCAGCTTGAGACAGGTCCTCGTTTACGAGCAGTACGTC. It translates to CASSLRQVLVYEQYV.

The chain links TRBV6-2 or TRBV6-3 to TRBJ2-7, with 13 bases fitting TRBD2. Trimming cost V 0 bases and J 7 bases; bases outside gene matches: 9. The CDR3 runs 17 residues. The germline gives CDR1 MNHEY, CDR2 SVGEGT. The CDR3 here is CASSYSPRLAGGPEQYF. As DNA, the CDR3 is TGTGCCAGCAGTTACTCCCCCAGACTAGCGGGAGGTCCAGAGCAGTACTTC.

V usage is TRBV11-2 and J usage is TRBJ1-5; perhaps TRBD1 as D (5 bases). V shed 3 bases and J shed 7 bases, with 10 bases lying between them. Per germline, CDR1 SGHAT and CDR2 FQNNGV. The CDR3 spans 13 residues. The CDR3 sequence: CASSFRGGQPQHF. The DNA for the CDR3 is TGTGCCAGCAGCTTTCGGGGGGGGCAGCCCCAGCATTTT.

V is TRBV24-1 and J is TRBJ2-5, with 8 bases fitting TRBD2. J was trimmed by 0 bases and V by 4 bases; bases with no gene match: 3. CDR1 KGHDR and CDR2 SFDVKD come from the germline V gene. The CDR3 loop spans 15 amino acids. The CDR3, as DNA: TGTGCCACCAGTGACTCTAGCGGGTACCAAGAGACCCAGTACTTC. Protein product: CATSDSSGYQETQYF.

This clone was counted once. V usage is TRBV19 and J usage is TRBJ1-5, with D possibly TRBD1 on 5 matching bases. The CDR3 contains 16 residues. V lost 6 bases to trimming and J lost 5 bases, with 20 bases between them. Germline values: CDR1 LNHDA, CDR2 SQIVND (reference sequence). The CDR3 coding sequence is TGTGCCAGTAGGTTTGAGGACACGCGCCTAGATCAGCCCCAGCATTTT. It encodes CASRFEDTRLDQPQHF.

The V gene is TRBV9, the J gene TRBJ1-2; 7 nucleotides agree with TRBD1. V was pared by 1 base and J by 5 bases, with 5 bases of the junction left unmatched. The CDR3 is 14 residues long. Germline V gene lookup returns CDR1 SGDLS and CDR2 YYNGEE. The CDR3 spells CASSVSGTVYGYTF. The CDR3 coding sequence is TGTGCCAGCAGCGTATCCGGGACAGTTTATGGCTACACCTTC.

This chain joins TRBV29-1 and TRBJ1-1, with 8 bases aligning to TRBD1. The V and J ends lost 6 bases and 1 base, in that order; junction bases with no gene match: 7. This CDR3 contains 14 residues. Germline V lookup: CDR1 SQVTM, CDR2 ANQGSEA. The CDR3 bases are TGCAGCGTCCCCGGGACAGGCCGGAACACTGAAGCTTTCTTT. This codes for CSVPGTGRNTEAFF.

The CDR3 DNA follows: TGTGCCAGCATCACAAGTCTAGGAACTAATGAAAAACTGTTTTTT. This gives the protein CASITSLGTNEKLFF. V gene TRBV28 combines with J gene TRBJ1-4; D call uncertain. The germline V gene encodes CDR1 MDHEN and CDR2 SYDVKM. CDR3 size: 15 residues. Trimming removed 7 bases at V and 1 base at J, with 13 bases between. Variable domain in full (rest from reference TRBV28 and TRBJ1-4): DVKVTQSSRYLVKRTGEKVFLECVQDMDHENMFWYRQDPGLGLRLIYFSYDVKMKEKGDIPEGYSVSREKKERFSLILESASTNQTSMYLCASITSLGTNEKLFFGSGTQLSVL.

V and J are TRBV7-2 and TRBJ2-1, with TRBD2 as a possible D gene (5 bases). The CDR3 extends over 12 amino acids. Germline V gene data show CDR1 as SGHTA and CDR2 as FQGNSA. Trimming took 6 bases from V and 12 from J, leaving 15 bases between them. The CDR3 loop is CASSATGISQFF. In DNA, the CDR3 is TGTGCCAGCAGTGCCACCGGGATTTCGCAGTTCTTC.

Written as DNA, the CDR3 is TGTGCCAGCAGCCGGACAGGAGGCACCAATCAGCCCCAGCATTTT. Its protein product is CASSRTGGTNQPQHF. The rearrangement joins TRBV28 to TRBJ1-5; TRBD1 aligns across 7 bases. The V gene end was trimmed by 6 bases and the J gene end by 3 bases; junction bases not matched to a gene: 8. This CDR3 contains 15 residues. The V gene's germline CDR1 is MDHEN and CDR2 SYDVKM.

The V gene is TRBV7-3, the J gene TRBJ2-1, with D hard to call. The germline CDR1 and CDR2 sequences are SGHTA and FQGTGA. The CDR3 consists of 15 residues. Trimming took off 2 bases at V and 2 bases at J, with 10 bases between the two ends. The CDR3 DNA is TGTGCCAGCAGCTTAGGGCCTTCCCCCTACAATGAGCAGTTCTTC. It encodes CASSLGPSPYNEQFF.

This chain connects TRBV18 to TRBJ2-2; possibly TRBD2 for D (6 bases). Trimming pared 0 bases from V and 8 bases from J, leaving 13 bases between. Germline CDR1 and CDR2: KGHSH and LQKENI. The CDR3 contains 15 residues. The CDR3 loop is CASSPPSGRGGELFF. CDR3 nucleotide sequence: TGTGCCAGCTCACCACCTTCCGGGAGAGGAGGGGAGCTGTTTTTT.

J is TRBJ2-1 and V is TRBV6-2 or TRBV6-3; D not resolved. Germline CDR1 and CDR2: MNHEY and SVGEGT. Trimming removed 5 bases from V and 0 bases from J, with 11 bases in between. The CDR3 totals 15 residues. CDR3 sequence reads: CASSALLGSYNEQFF. CDR3 in DNA: TGTGCCAGCAGTGCCCTCTTAGGCTCCTACAATGAGCAGTTCTTC.

The chain joins TRBV4-1 to TRBJ2-5, with TRBD2 as a possible D gene (5 bases). The CDR3 covers 13 residues. Germline-derived CDR1 and CDR2 are MGHRA and YSYEKL. V lost 8 bases and J lost 1, with 11 bases in between. CDR3 sequence (DNA): TGCGCCAGCCTCTACGGACTCCAAGAGACCCAGTACTTC. This translates into CASLYGLQETQYF.

The rearrangement uses TRBV27 and TRBJ1-1; D is possibly TRBD1 (6 bases). Between the trimmed V and J ends, which lost 6 bases and 1 base, there was a span of 15 bases. Germline V CDR1 and CDR2: MNHEY, SMNVEV (reference sequence). The CDR3 has 15 amino acids. DNA for the CDR3: TGTGCCAGCAGGACGGGGGGGGCCCAGAACACTGAAGCTTTCTTT. It is translated as CASRTGGAQNTEAFF.

The V gene is TRBV12-5, the J gene TRBJ1-2; 9 bases are shared with TRBD1. With V trimmed by 2 bases and J by 8 bases, 6 bases remained unmatched. The CDR3 loop spans 14 amino acids. Germline V gives CDR1 LGHNT, CDR2 FRNRAP. Here the CDR3 reads CASGLRTGVNGYTF. DNA for the CDR3: TGTGCTAGTGGTTTGAGGACAGGGGTGAACGGCTACACCTTC.

The V call is TRBV5-6, the J call TRBJ2-1, with 11 nucleotides matching TRBD2. The J segment lost 3 bases and the V segment lost 6 bases, leaving 8 bases of the junction unmatched. CDR3 size: 16 residues. Germline values: CDR1 SGHDT, CDR2 YYEEEE. The CDR3 protein is CASTHSGTSGYNEQFF. In nucleotides, the CDR3 is TGTGCCAGCACCCATTCCGGGACTAGCGGCTACAATGAGCAGTTCTTC.

The gene calls are TRBV19 and TRBJ2-2, with 10 bases aligning to TRBD1. The germline CDR1 and CDR2 sequences are LNHDA and SQIVND (reference sequence). V lost 8 bases to trimming and J lost 5 bases; unmatched junction nucleotides: 8. This CDR3 region has 15 residues. CDR3 coding DNA: TGTGCCAGTTACCGACAGGGGGCACGGACCGGGGAGCTGTTTTTT. It yields the protein CASYRQGARTGELFF.

The chain joins TRBV7-2 to TRBJ2-5, with D possibly being TRBD2 (5 bases). The CDR3 is 17 amino acids. Germline assignment: CDR1 SGHTA and CDR2 FQGNSA. The V end was cut by 1 base, the J end by 2 bases, with 17 bases between. The CDR3 DNA is TGTGCCAGCAGCTTAGGTGGACGGACTCTAATACAAGAGACCCAGTACTTC. Protein product: CASSLGGRTLIQETQYF.

This clone was seen once. The genes are TRBV30 and TRBJ2-2, with TRBD1 as a possible D gene (6 bases). CDR1 is GTSNPN and CDR2 is SVGIG in the germline V gene (reference sequence). V shed 3 bases and J shed 3 bases, with 17 bases lying between them. This CDR3 spans 16 amino acids. The CDR3 nucleotides read TGTGCCTGGAGGCCGGTTAAAGGGACATACACCGGGGAGCTGTTTTTT. Translating it yields CAWRPVKGTYTGELFF.

This chain joins TRBV3-1 (or the pseudogene TRBV3-2) and TRBJ1-5; D ambiguous. The V end was cut by 1 base, the J end by 1 base, with 11 bases between. Germline CDR1 reads LGHDT; CDR2 reads YNNKEL (reference sequence). This CDR3 has 16 residues. CDR3 nucleotides: TGTGCCAGCAGCCAAGGAGGTAGGGAAAGCAATCAGCCCCAGCATTTT. Residues: CASSQGGRESNQPQHF.

The V gene is TRBV7-8, the J gene TRBJ2-5, with D uncertain. This CDR3 spans 15 amino acids. Per germline, CDR1 SGHVS and CDR2 FQNEAQ. The V and J ends lost 1 base and 4 bases respectively, with 13 bases between them. The CDR3 sequence is CASSLVGFKGETQYF. CDR3 DNA: TGTGCCAGCAGCTTAGTTGGTTTCAAGGGAGAGACCCAGTACTTC.